This is a list of T cell receptor beta chains from one sample in a study of long-term antiretroviral therapy in people with HIV. Clones were sequenced by immunoSEQ multiplex PCR, and TCRdb holds only the in-frame ones, with some missing. The sample lists more than 15,000 clones; approximately 94% were seen once. The sequences come from unsorted PBMCs, collected roughly 6.8 years after starting antiretroviral therapy. Receptor source: a woman aged 45-65 years with HIV. The CDR3 runs from the conserved cysteine through the conserved F or W. Expanded clones are given a class, and other clones once, few, many or no size at all.

j_call: TRBJ1-1; clone_size: NA; v_call: TRBV11-3; cdr3_aa: CASSFGRNTEAFF
j_call: TRBJ2-1; clone_size: once; v_call: TRBV11-1; cdr3_aa: CASSLGSSGRANNEQFF
j_call: TRBJ2-7; clone_size: NA; v_call: TRBV7-2; cdr3_aa: CASSLRVGDSGYEQYF
j_call: TRBJ1-2; clone_size: NA; v_call: TRBV7-2; cdr3_aa: CASSYDSLYGYTF
j_call: TRBJ1-1; clone_size: NA; v_call: TRBV6-1; cdr3_aa: CASSEATTGLRRAFF
j_call: TRBJ1-1; clone_size: NA; v_call: TRBV19; cdr3_aa: CASSIGRGTEAFF
j_call: TRBJ2-7; clone_size: medium-sized; v_call: TRBV27; cdr3_aa: CASSLGGLIPYEQYF
j_call: TRBJ2-1; clone_size: NA; v_call: TRBV27; cdr3_aa: CASSTFLAGNEQFF
j_call: TRBJ1-4; clone_size: NA; v_call: TRBV5-1; cdr3_aa: CASSSPGENEKLFF
j_call: TRBJ2-5; clone_size: once; v_call: TRBV6-5; cdr3_aa: CASSYSSVGGRETQYF
j_call: TRBJ1-3; clone_size: NA; v_call: TRBV5-6; cdr3_aa: CASSWGRSGNTIYF
j_call: TRBJ2-2; clone_size: NA; v_call: TRBV7-2; cdr3_aa: CASSLTGTPTGELFF
j_call: TRBJ1-2; clone_size: NA; v_call: TRBV5-6; cdr3_aa: CASSLYNYGYTF
j_call: TRBJ1-5; clone_size: NA; v_call: TRBV27; cdr3_aa: CATGSQPQHF
j_call: TRBJ2-7; clone_size: NA; v_call: TRBV7-8; cdr3_aa: CASSFDRGRSEQYF
j_call: TRBJ2-1; clone_size: few; v_call: TRBV27; cdr3_aa: CASSSRVGEVYNEQFF
j_call: TRBJ1-1; clone_size: NA; v_call: TRBV6-5; cdr3_aa: CASSYPGSGEAFF